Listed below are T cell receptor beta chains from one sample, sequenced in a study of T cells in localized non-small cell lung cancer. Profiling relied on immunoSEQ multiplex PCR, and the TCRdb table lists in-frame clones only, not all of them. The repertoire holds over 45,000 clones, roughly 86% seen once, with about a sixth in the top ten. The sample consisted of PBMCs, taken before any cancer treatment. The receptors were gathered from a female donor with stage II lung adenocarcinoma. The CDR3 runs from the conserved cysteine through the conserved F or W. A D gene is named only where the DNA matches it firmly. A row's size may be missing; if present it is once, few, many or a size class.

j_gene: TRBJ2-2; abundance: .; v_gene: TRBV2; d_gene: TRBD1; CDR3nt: TGTGCCAGCAGGGGACAGCCCGCGAACACCGGGGAGCTGTTTTTT; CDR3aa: CASRGQPANTGELFF
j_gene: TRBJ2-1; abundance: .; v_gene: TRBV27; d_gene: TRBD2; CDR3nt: TGTGCCAGCAGCCGGAGGTCCGGGACTAGCGGTGACAATGAGCAGTTCTTC; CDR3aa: CASSRRSGTSGDNEQFF
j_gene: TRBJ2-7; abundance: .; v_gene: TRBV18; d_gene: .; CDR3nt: TGTGCCAGCGCTTTCTTTGAAGGGGTCTACGAGCAGTACTTC; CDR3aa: CASAFFEGVYEQYF
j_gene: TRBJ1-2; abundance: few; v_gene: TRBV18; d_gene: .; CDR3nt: TGTGCCAGCTCGGCTAGGAGGGATGGCTACACCTTC; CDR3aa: CASSARRDGYTF
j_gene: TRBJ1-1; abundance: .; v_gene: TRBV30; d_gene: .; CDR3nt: TGTGCCTGGAGTGTATCAGGGGTCACTGAAGCTTTCTTT; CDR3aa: CAWSVSGVTEAFF
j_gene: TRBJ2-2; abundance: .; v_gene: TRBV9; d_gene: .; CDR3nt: TGTGCCAGCAGCCCGCTTACAGGGACCGGGGAGCTGTTTTTT; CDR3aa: CASSPLTGTGELFF
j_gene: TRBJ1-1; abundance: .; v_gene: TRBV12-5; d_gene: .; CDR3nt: TGTGCTAGTGGTTTGGATTCCCATTCCCCCGCTTTCTTT; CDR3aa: CASGLDSHSPAFF
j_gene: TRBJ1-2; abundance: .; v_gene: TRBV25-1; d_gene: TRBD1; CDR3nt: TGTGCCAGCAGTGCCTACACCGGGACAGGCCTCAACTATGGCTACACCTTC; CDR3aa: CASSAYTGTGLNYGYTF
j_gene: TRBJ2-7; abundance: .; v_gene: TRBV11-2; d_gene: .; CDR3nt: TGTGCCAGCAGTCCGGGGCTCCGGTACGAGCAGTACTTC; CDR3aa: CASSPGLRYEQYF
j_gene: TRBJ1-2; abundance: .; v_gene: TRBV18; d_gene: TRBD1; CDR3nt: TGTGCCAGCTCGCTCAATACAGGGGAAGCTAACTATGGCTACACCTTC; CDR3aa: CASSLNTGEANYGYTF
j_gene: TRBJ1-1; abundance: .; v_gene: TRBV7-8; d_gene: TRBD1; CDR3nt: TGTGCCAGCAGCTTTCCCGGGACAGGGGAAGCTTTCTTT; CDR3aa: CASSFPGTGEAFF
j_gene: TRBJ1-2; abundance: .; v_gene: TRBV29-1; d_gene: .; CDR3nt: TGCAGCGGCGCTGGGGGGCGCCTAGGCGGCTACACCTTC; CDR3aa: CSGAGGRLGGYTF
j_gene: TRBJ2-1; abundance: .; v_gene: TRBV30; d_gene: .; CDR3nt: TGTGCCTGGAGTTCGAGCTCCTACAATGAGCAGTTCTTC; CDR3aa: CAWSSSSYNEQFF
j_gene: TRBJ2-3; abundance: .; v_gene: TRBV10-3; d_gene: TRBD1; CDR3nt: TGTGCCATCAGTGAGTCGCAGACAGGGACCTACACAGATACGCAGTATTTT; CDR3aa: CAISESQTGTYTDTQYF
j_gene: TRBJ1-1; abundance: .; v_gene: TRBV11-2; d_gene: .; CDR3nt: TGTGCCAGCAAATACTTGGGCAGGGATGAAGCTTTCTTT; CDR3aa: CASKYLGRDEAFF
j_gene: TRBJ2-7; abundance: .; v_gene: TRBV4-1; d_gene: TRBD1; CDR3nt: TGCGCCAGCAGCCAAGAGGACAGGATGATCTACGAGCAGTACTTC; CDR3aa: CASSQEDRMIYEQYF
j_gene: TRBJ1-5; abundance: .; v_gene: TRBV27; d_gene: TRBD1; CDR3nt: TGTGCCAGCAGTGCCCGATCAGGGGGTCAGCCCCAGCATTTT; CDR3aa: CASSARSGGQPQHF
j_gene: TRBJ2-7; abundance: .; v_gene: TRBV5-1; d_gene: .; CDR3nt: TGCGCCAGCAGCCCCTCGGGGGGCGCTTCGGATTTGCCATACGAGCAGTACTTC; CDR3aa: CASSPSGGASDLPYEQYF